The T cell receptor beta chain described here comes from a study of T cell responses to AZD1222 COVID-19 vaccine. General study results and limits: Just a handful of people given AZD1222 tested seropositive at baseline. Spike-spanning, vaccine-associated CD4 TCRs were dominant at 160-218 and 743-854.

Repertoires were generated with immunoSEQ multiplex PCR, while TCRdb's copy carries only in-frame clones and drops some. The sample lists under 95,000 clones, roughly nine tenths occurring once. This CDR3 has 13 amino acids. V lost 1 base to trimming and J lost 1 base, with 5 bases between them. From germline, CDR1 is SGHRS and CDR2 YFSETQ. With regard to this clone: Its cognate antigen is unknown.

This specimen was peripheral blood, taken on day 0 of AZD1222 vaccination. The receptor was isolated from an adult in good health. The chain joins TRBV5-1 to TRBJ1-1; D uncertain. The CDR3 sequence: CASSLNENTEAFF. In nucleotides, the CDR3 is TGCGCCAGCAGCTTGAACGAGAACACTGAAGCTTTCTTT.